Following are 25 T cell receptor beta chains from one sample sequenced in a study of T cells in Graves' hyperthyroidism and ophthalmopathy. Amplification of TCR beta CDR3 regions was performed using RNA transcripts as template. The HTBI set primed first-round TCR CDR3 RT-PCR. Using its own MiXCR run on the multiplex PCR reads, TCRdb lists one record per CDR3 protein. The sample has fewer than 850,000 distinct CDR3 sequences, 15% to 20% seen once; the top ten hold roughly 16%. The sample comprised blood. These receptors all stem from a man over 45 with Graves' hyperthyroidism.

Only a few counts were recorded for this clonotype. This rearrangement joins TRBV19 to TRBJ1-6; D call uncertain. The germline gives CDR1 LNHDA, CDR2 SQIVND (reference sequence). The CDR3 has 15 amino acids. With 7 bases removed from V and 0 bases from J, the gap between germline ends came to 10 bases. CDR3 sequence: CASNTEDSYNSPLHF. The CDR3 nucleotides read TGTGCCAGTAATACAGAGGACTCCTATAATTCACCCCTCCACTTT.

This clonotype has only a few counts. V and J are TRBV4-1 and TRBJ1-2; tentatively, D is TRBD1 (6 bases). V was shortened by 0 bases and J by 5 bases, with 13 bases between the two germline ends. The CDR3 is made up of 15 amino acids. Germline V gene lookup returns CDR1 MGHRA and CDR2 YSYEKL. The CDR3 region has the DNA TGCGCCAGCAGCCAAGATCCGGGAGGGGGGTATGGCTACACCTTC. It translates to CASSQDPGGGYGYTF.

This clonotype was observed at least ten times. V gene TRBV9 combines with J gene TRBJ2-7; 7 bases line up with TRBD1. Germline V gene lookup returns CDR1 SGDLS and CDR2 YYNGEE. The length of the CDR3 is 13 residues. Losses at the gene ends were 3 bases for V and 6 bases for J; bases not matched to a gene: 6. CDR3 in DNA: TGTGCCAGCAGCGCCGACAGGGATGGCGAGCAGTACTTC. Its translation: CASSADRDGEQYF. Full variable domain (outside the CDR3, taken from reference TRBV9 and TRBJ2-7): DSGVTQTPKHLITATGQRVTLRCSPRSGDLSVYWYQQSLDQGLQFLIQYYNGEERAKGNILERFSAQQFPDLHSELNLSSLELGDSALYFCASSADRDGEQYFGPGTRLTVT.

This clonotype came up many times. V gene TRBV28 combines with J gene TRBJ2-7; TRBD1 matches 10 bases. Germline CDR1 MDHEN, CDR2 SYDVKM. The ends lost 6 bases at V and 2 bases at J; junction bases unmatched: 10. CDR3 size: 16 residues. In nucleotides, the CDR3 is TGTGCCAGCAGGACAGGGGGCGCTGGATCTGCCTACGAGCAGTACTTC. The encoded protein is CASRTGGAGSAYEQYF.

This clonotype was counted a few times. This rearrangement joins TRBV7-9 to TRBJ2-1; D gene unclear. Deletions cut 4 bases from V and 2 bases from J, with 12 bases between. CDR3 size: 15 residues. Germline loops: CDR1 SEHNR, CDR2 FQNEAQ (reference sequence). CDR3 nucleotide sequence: TGTGCCAGCAGCTCAAGTTTCGGCACCTACAATGAGCAGTTCTTC. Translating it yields CASSSSFGTYNEQFF.

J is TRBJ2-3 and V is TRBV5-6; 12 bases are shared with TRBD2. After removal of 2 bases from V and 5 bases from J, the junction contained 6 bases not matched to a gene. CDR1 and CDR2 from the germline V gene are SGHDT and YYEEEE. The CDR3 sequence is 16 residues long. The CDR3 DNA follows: TGTGCCAGCAGCTTAAGACTAGCGGGAGCCCTAGATACGCAGTATTTT. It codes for CASSLRLAGALDTQYF.

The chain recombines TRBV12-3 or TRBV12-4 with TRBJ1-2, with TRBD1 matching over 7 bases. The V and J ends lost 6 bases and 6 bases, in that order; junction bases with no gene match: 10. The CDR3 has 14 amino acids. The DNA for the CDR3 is TGTGCCAGCAGCTCGTGGACAGGACCAGATGGCTACACCTTC. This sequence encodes CASSSWTGPDGYTF.

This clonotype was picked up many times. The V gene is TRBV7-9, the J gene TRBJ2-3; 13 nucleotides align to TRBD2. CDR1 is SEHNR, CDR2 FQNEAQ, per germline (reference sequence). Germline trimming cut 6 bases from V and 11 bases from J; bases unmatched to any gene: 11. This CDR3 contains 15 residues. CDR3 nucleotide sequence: TGTGCCAGCAGTCGAGGACTAGCGGGAGCCAAGGGGCAGTATTTT. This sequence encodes CASSRGLAGAKGQYF. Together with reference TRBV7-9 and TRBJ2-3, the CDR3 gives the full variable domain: DTGVSQNPRHKITKRGQNVTFRCDPISEHNRLYWYRQTLGQGPEFLTYFQNEAQLEKSRLLSDRFSAERPKGSFSTLEIQRTEQGDSAMYLCASSRGLAGAKGQYFGPGTRLTVL.

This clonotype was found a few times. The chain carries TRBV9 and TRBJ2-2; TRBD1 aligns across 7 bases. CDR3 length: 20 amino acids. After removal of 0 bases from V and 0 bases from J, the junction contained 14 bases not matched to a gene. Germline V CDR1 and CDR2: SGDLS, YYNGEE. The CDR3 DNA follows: TGTGCCAGCAGCGTAGCTACGGACAGGTGGGGCGATTCGAACACCGGGGAGCTGTTTTTT. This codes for CASSVATDRWGDSNTGELFF.

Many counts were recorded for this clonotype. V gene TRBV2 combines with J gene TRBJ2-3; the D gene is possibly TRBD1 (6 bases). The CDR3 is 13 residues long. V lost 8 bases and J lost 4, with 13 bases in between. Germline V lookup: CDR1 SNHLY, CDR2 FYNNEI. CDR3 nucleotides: TGTGCCAGCGCCCACAGGGTGGCAGATACGCAGTATTTT. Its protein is CASAHRVADTQYF.

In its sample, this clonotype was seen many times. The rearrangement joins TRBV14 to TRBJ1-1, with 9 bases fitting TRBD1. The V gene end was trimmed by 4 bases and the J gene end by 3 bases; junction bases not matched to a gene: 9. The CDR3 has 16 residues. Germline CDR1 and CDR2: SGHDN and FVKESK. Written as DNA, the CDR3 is TGTGCCAGCAGCCCTAACCCCCGGGACAGGGACACTGAAGCTTTCTTT. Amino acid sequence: CASSPNPRDRDTEAFF.

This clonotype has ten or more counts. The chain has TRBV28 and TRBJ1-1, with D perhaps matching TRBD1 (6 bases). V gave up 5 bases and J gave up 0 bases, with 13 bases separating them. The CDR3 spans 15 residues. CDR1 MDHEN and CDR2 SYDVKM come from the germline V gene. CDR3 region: CASSLRRTVNTEAFF. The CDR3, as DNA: TGTGCCAGCAGTCTAAGGAGGACAGTGAACACTGAAGCTTTCTTT.

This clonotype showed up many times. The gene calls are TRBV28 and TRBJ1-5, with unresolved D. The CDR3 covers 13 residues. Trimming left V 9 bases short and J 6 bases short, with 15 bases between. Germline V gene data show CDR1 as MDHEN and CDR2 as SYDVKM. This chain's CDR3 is CASTRGLGQPQHF. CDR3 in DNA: TGTGCCAGTACACGGGGTTTGGGTCAGCCCCAGCATTTT.

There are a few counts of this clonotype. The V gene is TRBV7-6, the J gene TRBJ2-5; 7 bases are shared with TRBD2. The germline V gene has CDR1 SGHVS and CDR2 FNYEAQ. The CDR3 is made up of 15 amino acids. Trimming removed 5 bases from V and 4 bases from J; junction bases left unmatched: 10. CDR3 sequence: CASSPPNWEGETQYF. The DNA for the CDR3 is TGTGCCAGCAGCCCCCCCAATTGGGAGGGAGAGACCCAGTACTTC.

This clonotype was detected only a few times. This CDR3 reads CASSASGRTNTEAFF. CDR3 bases: TGCGCCAGCAGCGCTTCTGGACGGACGAACACTGAAGCTTTCTTT. The chain employs TRBV5-1 and TRBJ1-1; D is ambiguous. V shed 4 bases and J shed 1 base, with 14 bases lying between them. The germline V gene encodes CDR1 SGHRS and CDR2 YFSETQ. This CDR3 has 15 residues. Based on the CDR3 plus reference TRBV5-1 and TRBJ1-1, the full variable domain is KAGVTQTPRYLIKTRGQQVTLSCSPISGHRSVSWYQQTPGQGLQFLFEYFSETQRNKGNFPGRFSGRQFSNSRSEMNVSTLELGDSALYLCASSASGRTNTEAFFGQGTRLTVV.

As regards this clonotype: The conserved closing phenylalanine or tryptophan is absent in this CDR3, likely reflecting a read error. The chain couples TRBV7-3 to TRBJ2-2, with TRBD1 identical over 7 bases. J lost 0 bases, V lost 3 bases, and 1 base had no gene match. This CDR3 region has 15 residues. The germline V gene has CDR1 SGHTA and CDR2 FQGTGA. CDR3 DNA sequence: TGTGCCAGCAGCTTGGGGACAGCGAACACCGGGGAGCTGTTTGTT. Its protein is CASSLGTANTGELFV.

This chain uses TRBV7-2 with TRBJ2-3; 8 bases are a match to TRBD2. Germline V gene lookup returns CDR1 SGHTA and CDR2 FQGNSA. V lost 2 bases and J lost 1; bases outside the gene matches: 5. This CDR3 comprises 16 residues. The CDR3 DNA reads TGTGCCAGCAGCTTACGAGCGGGAGCTGGCACAGATACGCAGTATTTT. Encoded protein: CASSLRAGAGTDTQYF. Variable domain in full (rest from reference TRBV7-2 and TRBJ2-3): GAGVSQSPSNKVTEKGKDVELRCDPISGHTALYWYRQSLGQGLEFLIYFQGNSAPDKSGLPSDRFSAERTGGSVSTLTIQRTQQEDSAVYLCASSLRAGAGTDTQYFGPGTRLTVL.

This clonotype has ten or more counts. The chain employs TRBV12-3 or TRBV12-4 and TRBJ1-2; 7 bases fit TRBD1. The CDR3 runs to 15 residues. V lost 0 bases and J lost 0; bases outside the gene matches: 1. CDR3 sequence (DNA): TGTGCCAGCAGTTTAGCGGGGACAGCTAACTATGGCTACACCTTC. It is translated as CASSLAGTANYGYTF.

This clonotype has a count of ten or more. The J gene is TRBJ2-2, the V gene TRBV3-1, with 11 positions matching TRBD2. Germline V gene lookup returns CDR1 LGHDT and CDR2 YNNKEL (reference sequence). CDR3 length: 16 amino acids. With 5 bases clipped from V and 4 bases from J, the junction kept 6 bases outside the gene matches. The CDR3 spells CASSSYLAGGTGELFF. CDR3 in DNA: TGTGCCAGCAGCTCCTATCTAGCGGGGGGCACCGGGGAGCTGTTTTTT.

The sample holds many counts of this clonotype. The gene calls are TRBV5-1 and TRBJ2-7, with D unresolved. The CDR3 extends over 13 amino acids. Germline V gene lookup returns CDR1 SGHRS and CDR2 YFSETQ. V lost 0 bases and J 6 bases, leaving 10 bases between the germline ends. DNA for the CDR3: TGCGCCAGCAGCTTGGTGGCGTGGAGCGAGCAGTACTTC. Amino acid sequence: CASSLVAWSEQYF.

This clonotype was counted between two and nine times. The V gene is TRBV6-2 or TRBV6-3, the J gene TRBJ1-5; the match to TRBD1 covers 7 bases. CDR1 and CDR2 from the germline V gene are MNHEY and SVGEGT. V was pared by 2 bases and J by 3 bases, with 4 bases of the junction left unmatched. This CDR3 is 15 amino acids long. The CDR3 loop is CASSYADRANQPQHF. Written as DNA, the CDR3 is TGTGCCAGCAGTTACGCCGACAGGGCCAATCAGCCCCAGCATTTT.

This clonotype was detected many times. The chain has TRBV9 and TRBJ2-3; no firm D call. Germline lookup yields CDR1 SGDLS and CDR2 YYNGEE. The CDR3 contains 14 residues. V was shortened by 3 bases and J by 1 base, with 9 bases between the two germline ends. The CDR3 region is CASSGGVGTDTQYF. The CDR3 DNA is TGTGCCAGCAGCGGAGGAGTCGGCACAGATACGCAGTATTTT.

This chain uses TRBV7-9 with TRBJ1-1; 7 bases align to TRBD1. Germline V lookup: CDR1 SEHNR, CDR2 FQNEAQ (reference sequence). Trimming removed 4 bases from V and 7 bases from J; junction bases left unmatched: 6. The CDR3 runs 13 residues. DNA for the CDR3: TGTGCCAGCAGCTCCCGGGACAGAGGTGAAGCTTTCTTT. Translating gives CASSSRDRGEAFF.

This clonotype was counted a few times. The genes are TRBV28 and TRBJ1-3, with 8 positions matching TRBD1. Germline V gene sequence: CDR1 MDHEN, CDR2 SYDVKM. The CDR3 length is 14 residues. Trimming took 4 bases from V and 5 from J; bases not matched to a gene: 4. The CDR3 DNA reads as TGTGCCAGCAGTTCCCAGGGGGCGAGAAACACCATATATTTT. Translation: CASSSQGARNTIYF. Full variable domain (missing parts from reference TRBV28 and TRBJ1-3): DVKVTQSSRYLVKRTGEKVFLECVQDMDHENMFWYRQDPGLGLRLIYFSYDVKMKEKGDIPEGYSVSREKKERFSLILESASTNQTSMYLCASSSQGARNTIYFGEGSWLTVV.

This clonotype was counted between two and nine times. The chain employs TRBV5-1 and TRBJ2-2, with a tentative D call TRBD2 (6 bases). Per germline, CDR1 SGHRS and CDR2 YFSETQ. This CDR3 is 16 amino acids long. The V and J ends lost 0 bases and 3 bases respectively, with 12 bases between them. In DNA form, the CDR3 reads TGCGCCAGCAGCTTGGTCGGCGGGATGGACACCGGGGAGCTGTTTTTT. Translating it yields CASSLVGGMDTGELFF.